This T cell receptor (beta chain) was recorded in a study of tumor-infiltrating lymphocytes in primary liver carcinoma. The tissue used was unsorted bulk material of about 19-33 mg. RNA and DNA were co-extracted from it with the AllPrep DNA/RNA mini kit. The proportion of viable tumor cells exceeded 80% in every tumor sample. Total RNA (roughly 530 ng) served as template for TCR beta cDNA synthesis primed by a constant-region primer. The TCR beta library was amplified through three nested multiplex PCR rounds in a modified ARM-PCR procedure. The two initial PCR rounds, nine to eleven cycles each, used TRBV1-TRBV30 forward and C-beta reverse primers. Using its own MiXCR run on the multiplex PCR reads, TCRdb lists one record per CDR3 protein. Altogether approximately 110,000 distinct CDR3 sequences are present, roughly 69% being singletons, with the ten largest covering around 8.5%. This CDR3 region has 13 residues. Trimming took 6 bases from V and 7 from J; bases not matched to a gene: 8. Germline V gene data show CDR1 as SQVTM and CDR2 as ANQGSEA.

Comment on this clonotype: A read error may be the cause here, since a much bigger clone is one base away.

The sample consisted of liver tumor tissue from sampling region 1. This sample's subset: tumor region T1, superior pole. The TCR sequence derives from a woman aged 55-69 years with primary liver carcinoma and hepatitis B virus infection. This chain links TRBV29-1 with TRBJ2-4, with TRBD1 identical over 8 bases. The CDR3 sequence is CSVRQGMTNIQYF. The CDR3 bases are TGCAGCGTCAGACAGGGGATGACCAACATTCAGTACTTC.